This TCR beta chain was sequenced for a study of PD-L1 blockade in urothelial cancer listed by TCRdb under 2017. As for the study more broadly: All patients started therapy in the mid-2010s and received atezolizumab 1,200 mg intravenously every 3 weeks. The study was an exploratory multi-omic analysis of somatic, immune and clinical correlates of response to PD-L1 blockade with atezolizumab in urothelial cancer. Pretreatment tumor samples, along with matched peripheral blood serially collected before and after atezolizumab treatment, were subjected to TCR sequencing. Patients had an ECOG performance status of 0 or 1 and had received between 0 and 3 prior chemotherapy regimens. About 90% of the roughly 30 patients were males with bladder-origin urothelial cancer, and about 60% of the roughly 30 reported a prior smoking history. Approximately 30 patients had pretreatment blood TCR-seq, 24 had at least one posttreatment blood collection, and 24 had tumor TCR-seq. Blood samples gave median yields of 141,255 T cells and 82,636 unique TCRs, along with a median clonality of about 0.084. Durable clinical benefit was defined as a progression-free survival longer than 6 months, and TCR features were additionally tested against progression-free survival and overall survival. In the same patients, whole exome sequencing and RNA sequencing of pretreatment tumors were performed in addition to TCR sequencing. Blood samples were analyzed 3 weeks after the start of treatment (second dose) and 6 weeks after the start of treatment. Durable clinical benefit was achieved by nine patients but not by the remaining 20. The study at large found these results: Patients with durable benefit showed greater expansion of tumor-associated TCR clones in peripheral blood 3 weeks after starting treatment (n of about 20, p = 0.022). Because the sample size was small (n ≈ 28) and many of the analyses were exploratory, the results are meant to be hypothesis-generating. A pretreatment peripheral blood TCR clonality below the median was linked to improved progression-free and overall survival.

Each PCR received spiked-in synthetic TCR analog templates so that absolute template abundance could be estimated from read counts. The immunoSEQ assay used bias-controlled V and J gene primers to amplify TCRbeta CDR3 regions from genomic DNA. Sequencing of rearranged TCRbeta segments was done at approximately 20X coverage. For the original study's pipeline: Sequencing errors were corrected by clustering, and CDR3s were annotated against IMGT so that V, D and J genes could be assigned. Downstream analyses used only productive TCRbeta rearrangements and left out out-of-frame or stop-codon sequences. To compute clonality, Shannon entropy was normalized by the log of the number of unique productive sequences and then subtracted from one. Clones differing between time points or between blood and tumor were identified by Fisher's exact test with Benjamini-Hochberg correction at adjusted p below 0.01. Entries here come from immuneACCESS through TCRdb and include only in-frame sequences with V and J called. Some clones fail to appear in such tables; in the studies checked, an unresolved V gene covers under half of the shortfall, and the cause of the remainder is unknown. V, J and clone size were drawn from that table, and D and trimming were deduced from the DNA. The sample table holds some 67,000 clones, of which roughly nine tenths were seen once. The ten most abundant clones make up approximately 3.2% of the sample.

A total of 29 patients with locally advanced or metastatic urothelial carcinoma, treated at Memorial Sloan Kettering on a trial protocol, made up the cohort. Peripheral blood mononuclear cells were collected pretreatment and during treatment, with between 1 and 8 total time points obtained per patient. The Qiagen DNeasy Blood extraction kit was used to purify genomic DNA from total PBMCs and tumor samples. Collected pretreatment and during treatment, PBMCs were isolated and stored as previously described. There are 15 amino acids in the CDR3, from cysteine to phenylalanine inclusive. The sequence is cut down to CDR3 DNA, 45 bases in frame from base 1. The germline V gene encodes CDR1 MNHNS and CDR2 SASEGT. Trimming at the junction amounts to 6 bases on V and 6 bases on J, and the germline ends lie 21 bases apart. Of note for this clone: Its cognate antigen has yet to be identified. Per-base qualities were not stored, and no clone one base away is much larger.

The sequences come from PBMCs, collected around atezolizumab (anti-PD-L1) treatment. The chain is made from TRBV6-1 and TRBJ2-7, with TRBD1 tentatively as D gene (6 bases match). The source of this sequence is a man between 60 and 70 years old with urothelial cancer. The base sequence is TGTGCCAGCAGCCGAGACAGGACTCAACCGGGCGAGCAGTACTTC. This sequence encodes CASSRDRTQPGEQYF.